The 15 T cell receptor beta chains in this list originate from one sample, sequenced in a study of blood T cell repertoires in COVID-19 (dated by TCRdb to about 2020). Libraries were built with the immunoSEQ multiplex PCR assay. TCRdb took this table from immuneACCESS and kept in-frame rearrangements with V and J called. Such tables lack part of the clones; where checked against another copy, unresolved V genes explain under half of the gap, and the rest is unexplained. This sample has more than 95,000 clones in its table, and 65% to 90% of those were observed once. The leading ten clones occupy around 6.3% of the sample. The sequenced sample consisted of peripheral blood. The receptors stem from an elderly man with active or convalescent COVID-19.

This chain links TRBV5-1 with TRBJ2-5; D possibly corresponds to TRBD1 (5 bases). Trimming left V 2 bases short and J 5 bases short, with 16 bases between. Germline CDR1 SGHRS, CDR2 YFSETQ. There are 15 residues in the CDR3. CDR3 coding DNA: TGCGCCAGCAGCTTCGGAATCCAGGGTTGGGAGACCCAGTACTTC. Residues: CASSFGIQGWETQYF.

The rearrangement uses TRBV2 and TRBJ2-1, with 11 positions matching TRBD2. The CDR3 consists of 14 residues. Trimming cost V 7 bases and J 7 bases; bases outside gene matches: 6. Germline assignment: CDR1 SNHLY and CDR2 FYNNEI. The CDR3 region is CASKGLAGGNEQFF. The CDR3 nucleotides are TGTGCCAGCAAAGGACTAGCGGGTGGGAATGAGCAGTTCTTC.

The chain joins TRBV9 to TRBJ1-5; unclear D gene. The germline CDR1 and CDR2 sequences are SGDLS and YYNGEE. This CDR3 has 12 residues. V lost 4 bases and J 11 bases, leaving 13 bases between the germline ends. CDR3: CASSFRSKAQHF. CDR3 DNA: TGTGCCAGCAGCTTCCGCAGTAAAGCCCAGCATTTT.

The chain joins TRBV2 to TRBJ1-6; the D gene is possibly TRBD1 (6 bases). Trimming took 6 bases from V and 0 from J, leaving 12 bases between them. CDR1 is SNHLY, CDR2 FYNNEI, per germline. The CDR3 runs 16 residues. CDR3 nucleotide sequence: TGTGCCAGCAGGCCAGGGACAAGCTCCTATAATTCACCCCTCCACTTT. Its protein product is CASRPGTSSYNSPLHF.

The rearrangement links TRBV20-1 to TRBJ2-7; no clear D. Germline V lookup: CDR1 DFQATT, CDR2 SNEGSKA (reference sequence). Trimming cost V 3 bases and J 1 base, with 16 bases left between them. The CDR3 totals 15 residues. The CDR3 loop reads CSASGGPPPSYEQYF. CDR3 DNA sequence: TGCAGTGCTAGTGGTGGGCCCCCCCCGTCCTACGAGCAGTACTTC.

The chain carries TRBV6-2 or TRBV6-3 and TRBJ2-1, with D perhaps matching TRBD1 (6 bases). The germline V gene has CDR1 MNHEY and CDR2 SVGEGT. The CDR3 loop spans 11 amino acids. V lost 5 bases, J lost 12 bases, and 11 bases lay in between. The CDR3 coding sequence is TGTGCCAGCAGTCAGGGGACACCGCAGTTCTTC. Protein product: CASSQGTPQFF.

This clone was counted at least ten times. The chain couples TRBV5-1 to TRBJ1-1; 9 bases agree with TRBD1. V shed 0 bases and J 5 bases; nucleotides not matched to a gene: 5. Per germline, CDR1 SGHRS and CDR2 YFSETQ. This CDR3 contains 15 residues. The CDR3 nucleotides read TGCGCCAGCAGCTTGGGGGACAGGGCGGGAACTGAAGCTTTCTTT. It specifies CASSLGDRAGTEAFF.

The chain has TRBV5-1 and TRBJ2-7, with D unclear. This CDR3 contains 14 residues. Germline CDR1 and CDR2: SGHRS and YFSETQ. The V gene lost 0 bases and the J gene lost 2 bases, with 9 bases spanning the gap. The chain's CDR3 is CASSLVSATYEQYF. The CDR3 coding sequence is TGCGCCAGCAGCTTGGTAAGCGCCACCTACGAGCAGTACTTC.

This clone counts as medium-sized. The rearrangement uses TRBV19 and TRBJ2-6, with 7 bases aligning to TRBD1. The ends lost 5 bases at V and 2 bases at J; junction bases unmatched: 15. The CDR3 loop spans 19 amino acids. CDR1 is LNHDA, CDR2 SQIVND, per germline (reference sequence). Written as DNA, the CDR3 is TGTGCCAGTAGTGCCGACAGGGAAGGGTGGGGGACTGGGGCCAACGTCCTGACTTTC. Its translation is CASSADREGWGTGANVLTF.

This clone has a single count. The rearrangement joins TRBV4-1 to TRBJ2-6, with D possibly being TRBD2 (5 bases). The CDR3 runs to 19 residues. Germline V gene data show CDR1 as MGHRA and CDR2 as YSYEKL. With 0 bases removed from V and 2 bases from J, the gap between germline ends came to 17 bases. This chain's CDR3 is CASSQEGSLGGTGANVLTF. Written as DNA, the CDR3 is TGCGCCAGCAGCCAAGAAGGATCTTTAGGAGGCACTGGGGCCAACGTCCTGACTTTC.

The CDR3, as DNA: TGTGCCAGCAGCAAAGGGACTAGCGGGAGGGCGGGGTACGAGCAGTACTTC. This sequence encodes CASSKGTSGRAGYEQYF. This chain connects TRBV4-2 to TRBJ2-7, with 16 bases lining up with TRBD2. Germline V gene lookup returns CDR1 LGHNA and CDR2 YNFKEQ. Germline trimming cut 5 bases from V and 4 bases from J; bases unmatched to any gene: 8. This CDR3 is 17 amino acids long.

The chain uses TRBV6-5 and TRBJ1-1, with TRBD1 matching over 7 bases. The CDR3 consists of 15 residues. Germline loops: CDR1 MNHEY, CDR2 SVGAGI. Trimming removed 4 bases from V and 4 bases from J; junction bases left unmatched: 9. The CDR3 here is CASSSDRVKSTEAFF. The CDR3 coding sequence is TGTGCCAGCAGTTCAGACAGGGTAAAGAGCACTGAAGCTTTCTTT.

The chain recombines TRBV9 with TRBJ2-1; no reliable D call. The length of the CDR3 is 15 residues. Trimming took off 0 bases at V and 9 bases at J, with 16 bases between the two ends. From germline, CDR1 is SGDLS and CDR2 YYNGEE. CDR3 residues: CASSVVPTIEVEQFF. In DNA form, the CDR3 reads TGTGCCAGCAGCGTAGTCCCTACAATTGAGGTTGAGCAGTTCTTC.

V gene TRBV6-5 combines with J gene TRBJ2-5, with D perhaps matching TRBD2 (6 bases). Germline V lookup: CDR1 MNHEY, CDR2 SVGAGI. V dropped 0 bases and J dropped 5 bases, with 16 bases sitting between them. CDR3 size: 16 residues. In DNA form, the CDR3 reads TGTGCCAGCAGTTACTCGAGGCACTCGGGAGCTGAGACCCAGTACTTC. It is translated as CASSYSRHSGAETQYF.

V gene TRBV18 combines with J gene TRBJ2-7, with D possibly being TRBD1 (6 bases). Germline assignment: CDR1 KGHSH and CDR2 LQKENI. This CDR3 region has 14 residues. V lost 6 bases, J lost 7 bases, and 19 bases lay in between. CDR3 DNA sequence: TGTGCCAGCTCGTCCATGCAGGGGACGAATGAGCAGTACTTC. Translating gives CASSSMQGTNEQYF.